The clone carrying this TCR beta chain was seen a single time. Its antigen is undetermined. The data belong to a study of post-analysis software for immune sequencing data. Study-level information: There were relapsing-remitting, secondary progressive and progressive-relapsing multiple sclerosis among the disease courses included. Findings and limits, study-wide: Compared with controls, patients had more of about 5 TRBV segments, including TRBV5-6, TRBV5-1 and TRBV20-1.

Unique molecular identifiers featured in each of the TCR beta cDNA libraries. Starting from roughly 1 to 10 million T cells, the study yielded a few hundred thousand cDNA molecules. MiXCR, applied by TCRdb to the PCR reads, yields one record per CDR3 protein. The sample yields about 800,000 distinct CDR3 sequences, 30% seen once. V trimming: 3 bases; J trimming: 2 bases; junction bases outside the gene matches: 10. CDR1 and CDR2 (germline): DFQATT, SNEGSKA (reference sequence). This CDR3 has 17 amino acids. The sample was blood. The chain couples TRBV20-1 to TRBJ2-3, with TRBD2 matching over 11 bases. The source of this sequence is a girl between 5 and 17 years old with multiple sclerosis. CDR3 coding DNA: TGCAGTGCTAGTCGTACTAGCGGGAGCGTACTCACAGATACGCAGTATTTT. Its translation: CSASRTSGSVLTDTQYF.